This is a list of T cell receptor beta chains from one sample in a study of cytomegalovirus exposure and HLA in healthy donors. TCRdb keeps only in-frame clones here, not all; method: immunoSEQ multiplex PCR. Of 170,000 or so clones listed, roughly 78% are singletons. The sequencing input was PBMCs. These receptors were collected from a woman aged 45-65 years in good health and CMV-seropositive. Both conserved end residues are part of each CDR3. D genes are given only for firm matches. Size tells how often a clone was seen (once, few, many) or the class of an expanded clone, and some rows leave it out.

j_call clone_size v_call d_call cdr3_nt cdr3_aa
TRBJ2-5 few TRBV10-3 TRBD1 TGTGCCATCAGTGAGCGAGGGACAGTCGAAGAGACCCAGTACTTC CAISERGTVEETQYF
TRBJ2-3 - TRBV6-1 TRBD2 TGTGCCAGCAGTGAATTGGGACTAGCGGGCATAGCAGATACGCAGTATTTT CASSELGLAGIADTQYF
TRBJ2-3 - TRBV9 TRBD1 TGTGCCAGCAGTACAGGGGTAGCAGATACGCAGTATTTT CASSTGVADTQYF
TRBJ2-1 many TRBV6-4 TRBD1 TGTGCCAGCAGTCCCGGGACAGCCTACAATGAGCAGTTCTTC CASSPGTAYNEQFF
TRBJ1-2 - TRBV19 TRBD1 TGTGCCAGTAGTAAGTGGACAGGGGTAATGGATGGCTACACCTTC CASSKWTGVMDGYTF
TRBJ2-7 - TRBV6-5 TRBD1 TGTGCCAGCCGAGCGACAGGGATCGACGAGCAGTACTTC CASRATGIDEQYF
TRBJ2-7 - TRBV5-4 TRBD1 TGTGCCAGCAGCTTACGGGACAGGGGGCACGAGCAGTACTTC CASSLRDRGHEQYF
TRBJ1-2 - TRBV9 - TGTGCCAGCAGCGTAGCCGACAGCTTGGGGTACTATGGCTACACCTTC CASSVADSLGYYGYTF
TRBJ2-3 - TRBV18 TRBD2 TGTGCCAGCCTCGAGGGCGGGGGGGCCACAGATACGCAGTATTTT CASLEGGGATDTQYF
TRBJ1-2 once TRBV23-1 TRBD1 TGCGCCAGCGGCCCGGGACAGGGAGTCTATGGCTACACCTTC CASGPGQGVYGYTF
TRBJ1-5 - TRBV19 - TGTGCCAGTAGTATTGTTCCGTCCCAGCCCCAGCATTTT CASSIVPSQPQHF
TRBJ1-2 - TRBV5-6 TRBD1 TGTGCCAGCACCGCGGACAGGGGGGGATACGACTATGGCTACACCTTC CASTADRGGYDYGYTF
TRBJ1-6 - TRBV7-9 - TGTTCCAGCAGCCGAACAGGCCCGGGAGGTAATTCACCCCTCCACTTT CSSSRTGPGGNSPLHF
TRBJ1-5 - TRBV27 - TGTGCCAGCAGTCCGTCAGCCATCGGGGTCAATCAGCCCCAGCATTTT CASSPSAIGVNQPQHF
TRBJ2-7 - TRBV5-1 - TGCGCCAGCAGGAGACAGGACTACGAGCAGTACTTC CASRRQDYEQYF
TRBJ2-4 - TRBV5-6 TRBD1 TGTGCCAGCAGCTACCGCAGGGGGACCAAAAACATTCAGTACTTC CASSYRRGTKNIQYF
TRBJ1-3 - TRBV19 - TGTGCCAGTAGTATTCGGGATTTAGGAAACACCATATATTTT CASSIRDLGNTIYF
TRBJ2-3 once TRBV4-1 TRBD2 TGCGCCAGCAGCCAGGTACTAGCGAAAAGCACAGATACGCAGTATTTT CASSQVLAKSTDTQYF
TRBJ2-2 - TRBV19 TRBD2 TGTGCCAGTAGTACTAGCGGGGGTTCCACCGGGGAGCTGTTTTTT CASSTSGGSTGELFF
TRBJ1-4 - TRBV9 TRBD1 TGTGCCAGCAGCGTGGGACAGGGTGGGGAAAAACTGTTTTTT CASSVGQGGEKLFF
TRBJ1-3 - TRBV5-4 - TGTGCCAGCAGCTCTCGGGGGGGCCGAGAAAACACCATATATTTT CASSSRGGRENTIYF
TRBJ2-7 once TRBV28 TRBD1 TGTGCCAGTAAACAGGGGAGACTACTGGGGTTCTACGAGCAGTACTTC CASKQGRLLGFYEQYF
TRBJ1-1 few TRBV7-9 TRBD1 TGTTCCAGCAGCTCTTCACGGACAGGAAAGAACACTGAAGCTTTCTTT CSSSSSRTGKNTEAFF
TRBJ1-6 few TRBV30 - TGTGCCTCCCGGGAGCAGGGATCCTATAATTCACCCCTCCACTTT CASREQGSYNSPLHF
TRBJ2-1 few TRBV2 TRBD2 TGTGCCAGCAGTGAATCGGGATCCCTAGGGCTCTACGGGGGGGCCTACAATGAGCAGTTCTTC CASSESGSLGLYGGAYNEQFF
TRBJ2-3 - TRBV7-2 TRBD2 TGTGCCAGCAGCCCAGCGGGGGGCGGCACAGATACGCAGTATTTT CASSPAGGGTDTQYF
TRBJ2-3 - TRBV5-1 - TGCGCCAGCAGCTTACAGGGTACAGATACGCAGTATTTT CASSLQGTDTQYF
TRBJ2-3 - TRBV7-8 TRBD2 TGTGCCAGCAGCAAGATGGGGAGGGCAGATACGCAGTATTTT CASSKMGRADTQYF
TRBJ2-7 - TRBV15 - TGTGCCACCAGCAGTTCTCCCAGGGGGGACGAGCAGTACTTC CATSSSPRGDEQYF
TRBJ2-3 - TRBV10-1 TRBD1 TGCGCCAGCAGTGTAGGAGACAGGGAACCGGTCCACACAGATACGCAGTATTTT CASSVGDREPVHTDTQYF
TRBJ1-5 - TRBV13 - TGTGCCAGCAGCGCGGGACTGAATCAGCCCCAGCATTTT CASSAGLNQPQHF
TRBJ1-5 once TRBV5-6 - TGTGCCAGCAGCTTGGGGACAGCGGCCCAGACGGCGCCCCAGCATTTT CASSLGTAAQTAPQHF
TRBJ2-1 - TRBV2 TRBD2 TGTGCCAGCAGTCGACTAGCGGGGGGGCCTAATGAGCAGTTCTTC CASSRLAGGPNEQFF
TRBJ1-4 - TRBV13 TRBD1 TGTGCCAGCAGCTTACGGTACCAAGGGGGCGCGAGAGAAAAACTGTTTTTT CASSLRYQGGAREKLFF
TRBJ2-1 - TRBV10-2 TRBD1 TGCGCCAGCAGTGAGTGGGACAGCTCCTACAATGAGCAGTTCTTC CASSEWDSSYNEQFF
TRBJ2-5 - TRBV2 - TGTGCCAGTCGACGGACTTCCACGGAGACCCAGTACTTC CASRRTSTETQYF
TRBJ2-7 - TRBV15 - TGTGCCACCAGCAGAGTCCCGACTACCCTAGAGCAGTACTTC CATSRVPTTLEQYF
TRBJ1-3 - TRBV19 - TGTGCCAGTAGTTGGTCAGGGGTCGGAAACACCATATATTTT CASSWSGVGNTIYF
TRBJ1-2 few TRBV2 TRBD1 TGTGCCAGCAGTGGGGCAGGGGGTGGCTACACCTTC CASSGAGGGYTF
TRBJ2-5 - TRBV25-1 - TGTGCCAGCAGTGAATGGGGGCGGGAGACCCAGTACTTC CASSEWGRETQYF
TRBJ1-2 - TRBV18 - TGTGCCAGCTCTCCCGGAGAAGGTCGCAACTATGGCTACACCTTC CASSPGEGRNYGYTF